This T cell receptor beta chain was identified during a study of OX40 agonist ivuxolimab in advanced cancers. Overall study results and limits: The antigens recognized by the expanded peripheral T cells, that is their antigen specificity, were not determined.

Trimming cost V 6 bases and J 2 bases; bases outside gene matches: 7. Germline assignment: CDR1 SGHRS and CDR2 YFSETQ. CDR3 length: 14 residues. Remarks on this clone: As yet, its antigen is unknown.

The protocol was immunoSEQ multiplex PCR, while the TCRdb copy is restricted to in-frame clones and leaves out a portion. The sample carries about 48,000 clones, approximately 84% recorded once. The chain uses TRBV5-1 and TRBJ2-5, with TRBD1 matching over 7 bases. This TCR was sampled from an adult with an advanced solid tumor such as melanoma, head and neck, liver or kidney cancer. This specimen consisted of CD4+ or CD8+ T cells sorted from blood, obtained in a trial of the OX40 agonist ivuxolimab. The CDR3 is CASTRQGTQETQYF. Here the CDR3 DNA reads TGCGCCAGCACCAGACAGGGTACGCAAGAGACCCAGTACTTC.